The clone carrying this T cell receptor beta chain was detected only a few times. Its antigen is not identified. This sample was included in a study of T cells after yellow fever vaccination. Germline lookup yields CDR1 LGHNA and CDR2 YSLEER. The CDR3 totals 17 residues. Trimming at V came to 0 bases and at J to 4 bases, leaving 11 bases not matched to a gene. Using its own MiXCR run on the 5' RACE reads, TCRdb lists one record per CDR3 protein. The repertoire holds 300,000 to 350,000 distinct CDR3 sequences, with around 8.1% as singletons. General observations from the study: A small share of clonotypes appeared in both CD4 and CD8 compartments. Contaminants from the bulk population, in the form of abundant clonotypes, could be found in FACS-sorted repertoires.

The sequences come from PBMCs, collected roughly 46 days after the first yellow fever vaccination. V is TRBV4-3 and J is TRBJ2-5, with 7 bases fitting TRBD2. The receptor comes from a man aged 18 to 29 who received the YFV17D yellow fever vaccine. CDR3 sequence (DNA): TGCGCCAGCAGCCAAGATCCTCCCGGGGGGATTGGAGAGACCCAGTACTTC. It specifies CASSQDPPGGIGETQYF.